This T cell receptor (beta chain) was captured by sequencing in a study of cytomegalovirus exposure and HLA in healthy donors. General study results and limits: Earlier analysis yielded a pattern in which most TCR beta V segments were productive about 87% or about 30% of the time. Among immune exposure information, only CMV serostatus was available. Reports indicated that the classifier achieved high specificity and sensitivity in diagnosing cytomegalovirus status.

V lost 1 base to trimming and J lost 1 base; unmatched junction nucleotides: 13. There are 19 residues in the CDR3. Germline-derived CDR1 and CDR2 are SSHAT and FNYEAQ (reference sequence). A multiplex PCR was run with 60 Vbeta primers and 13 Jbeta primers. TCRdb keeps only in-frame clones here, not all; method: immunoSEQ multiplex PCR. The listing contains about 40,000 clones. Remarks on this clone: The antigen is unknown.

The sequencing input was PBMCs. The chain uses TRBV7-7 and TRBJ2-4; 7 nucleotides match TRBD1. This clonotype was obtained from a woman aged 25 to 39 in good health and CMV-seronegative. CDR3 amino acids: CASSLVDRALRTAKNIQYF. The CDR3 DNA is TGTGCCAGCAGCTTAGTAGACAGGGCGCTGAGGACGGCCAAAAACATTCAGTACTTC.